The next 8 T cell receptor beta chains were all read from a single sample in a study of blood T cell repertoires in COVID-19. The repertoire was sequenced with immunoSEQ multiplex PCR; TCRdb's copy has only in-frame clones and lacks some. The sample has about 160,000 clones; approximately 86% are singletons. The material sequenced was peripheral blood. The source of these receptors is a woman aged 55 to 70 with active or convalescent COVID-19.

The chain recombines TRBV7-2 with TRBJ1-5; 8 bases align to TRBD1. Trimming at V came to 0 bases and at J to 4 bases, leaving 2 bases not matched to a gene. Germline V lookup: CDR1 SGHTA, CDR2 FQGNSA. The CDR3 contains 15 residues. The DNA for the CDR3 is TGTGCCAGCAGCTTAGCCAACAGGGGGAATCAGCCCCAGCATTTT. This encodes CASSLANRGNQPQHF.

This chain links TRBV6-5 with TRBJ2-5; TRBD1 agrees at 8 bases. The ends lost 2 bases at V and 5 bases at J; junction bases unmatched: 7. CDR1 is MNHEY and CDR2 is SVGAGI in the germline V gene. The CDR3 runs to 15 residues. This chain's CDR3 is CASSYVPGGAETQYF. The CDR3 nucleotides are TGTGCCAGCAGTTACGTCCCAGGGGGCGCGGAGACCCAGTACTTC.

This chain joins TRBV19 and TRBJ2-3, with D perhaps matching TRBD2 (6 bases). The CDR3 has 14 residues. V lost 6 bases and J lost 3, with 13 bases in between. CDR1 and CDR2 from the germline V gene are LNHDA and SQIVND (reference sequence). CDR3 sequence: CASSLLAGTDTQYF. CDR3 nucleotides: TGTGCCAGTAGCCTTTTGGCGGGGACAGATACGCAGTATTTT.

The chain links TRBV7-9 to TRBJ2-5, with 9 bases lining up with TRBD1. The CDR3 length is 15 residues. V lost 3 bases to trimming and J lost 1 base; unmatched junction nucleotides: 3. The germline V gene has CDR1 SEHNR and CDR2 FQNEAQ (reference sequence). CDR3 in amino acids: CASSFRQGVQETQYF. The CDR3 DNA follows: TGTGCCAGCAGCTTCCGACAGGGGGTCCAAGAGACCCAGTACTTC.

This chain uses TRBV5-4 with TRBJ2-3, with 7 bases aligning to TRBD2. This CDR3 region has 15 residues. After removal of 3 bases from V and 8 bases from J, the junction contained 12 bases not matched to a gene. Germline-derived CDR1 and CDR2 are SGHNT and YYREEE (reference sequence). CDR3: CASSWGLTGGVTQYF. CDR3 DNA: TGTGCCAGCAGCTGGGGACTGACGGGGGGAGTTACGCAGTATTTT. Using reference TRBV5-4 and TRBJ2-3 for the parts outside the CDR3, the full variable domain is ETGVTQSPTHLIKTRGQQVTLRCSSQSGHNTVSWYQQALGQGPQFIFQYYREEENGRGNFPPRFSGLQFPNYSSELNVNALELDDSALYLCASSWGLTGGVTQYFGPGTRLTVL.

The sample holds a few counts of this clone. The chain combines TRBV9 with TRBJ1-6, with a possible D match to TRBD1 (5 bases). The CDR3 has 15 amino acids. CDR1 and CDR2 (germline): SGDLS, YYNGEE. Trimming shortened V by 0 bases and J by 10 bases, and 14 bases separated the two germline ends. CDR3 protein: CASSVGKRGESPLHF. In nucleotides, the CDR3 is TGTGCCAGCAGCGTAGGGAAAAGGGGCGAATCACCCCTCCACTTT.

A few counts support this clone. CDR3: CASSDAEGREATNEKLFF. Written as DNA, the CDR3 is TGTGCCAGCAGTGACGCTGAGGGGAGGGAAGCAACTAATGAAAAACTGTTTTTT. The chain carries TRBV6-4 and TRBJ1-4, with D possibly TRBD1 on 5 matching bases. This CDR3 contains 18 residues. The V end lost 2 bases, the J end lost 0 bases, and 16 bases lay between the germline ends. CDR1 is MRHNA and CDR2 is SNTAGT in the germline V gene.

The CDR3 spells CASSSGTGNTIYF. As DNA, the CDR3 is TGTGCCAGCAGTTCAGGGACTGGAAACACCATATATTTT. This rearrangement joins TRBV12-3 or TRBV12-4 to TRBJ1-3; D might be TRBD1 (5 bases). The CDR3 has 13 amino acids. Trimming removed 4 bases at V and 2 bases at J, with 6 bases between.